The 15 T cell receptor beta chains reported below all come from one sample, sequenced in a study of blood T cells in healthy people across ages. The use of a sample-barcoded 5' primer and a J-beta primer mix characterized a second PCR of roughly 6 to 11 cycles. One entry per CDR3 protein, called by TCRdb with MiXCR from the 5' RACE reads. The sample has 630,000 or so distinct CDR3 sequences; approximately 30% are singletons. The sample taken for sequencing was blood. These TCRs come from an elderly woman in good health.

The V and J genes are TRBV7-9 and TRBJ2-2; D unresolved. Germline CDR1 and CDR2: SEHNR and FQNEAQ (reference sequence). The V gene lost 2 bases and the J gene lost 5 bases, with 15 bases spanning the gap. There are 16 residues in the CDR3. This chain's CDR3 is CASSLLSGAGTGELFF. Here the CDR3 DNA reads TGTGCCAGCAGCTTACTTTCTGGCGCCGGAACCGGGGAGCTGTTTTTT.

This clonotype was counted between two and nine times. This rearrangement joins TRBV4-2 to TRBJ1-3; 8 bases map to TRBD1. CDR1 and CDR2 from the germline V gene are LGHNA and YNFKEQ. The V segment lost 4 bases and the J segment 0 bases; nucleotides outside the gene matches: 8. The CDR3 covers 17 residues. The CDR3 region is CASSRDRMVISGNTIYF. Here the CDR3 DNA reads TGTGCCAGCAGCCGGGACAGGATGGTAATCTCTGGAAACACCATATATTTT.

The chain recombines TRBV5-8 with TRBJ2-3; 10 positions agree with TRBD1. The CDR3 spans 14 residues. The germline V gene has CDR1 SGHTS and CDR2 YDEGEE. The junction had 2 bases not matched to a gene; V was cut back by 2 bases and J by 5 bases. CDR3 sequence reads: CASSFDRGLDTQYF. CDR3 bases: TGTGCCAGCAGCTTCGACAGGGGGCTAGATACGCAGTATTTT.

This clonotype has a count of ten or more. The J gene is TRBJ2-7, the V gene TRBV18, with 7 bases fitting TRBD1. The CDR3 spans 14 residues. Trimming at V came to 4 bases and at J to 1 base, leaving 4 bases not matched to a gene. The germline V gene has CDR1 KGHSH and CDR2 LQKENI. The CDR3 reads CASSLRDRSYEQYF. The CDR3 DNA sequence: TGTGCCAGCTCACTCCGGGACAGATCCTACGAGCAGTACTTC. Variable domain in full (rest from reference TRBV18 and TRBJ2-7): NAGVMQNPRHLVRRRGQEARLRCSPMKGHSHVYWYRQLPEEGLKFMVYLQKENIIDESGMPKERFSAEFPKEGPSILRIQQVVRGDSAAYFCASSLRDRSYEQYFGPGTRLTVT.

Turning to this clonotype: The junction departs from the called germline gene at one end, perhaps through a read error. The CDR3 DNA reads TGTACCAGCAGCTTGGGGCGAACTGAGCAGTACTTC. Translated, it gives CTSSLGRTEQYF. The chain couples TRBV7-3 to TRBJ2-5; possibly TRBD1 for D (5 bases). Germline V gene sequence: CDR1 SGHTA, CDR2 FQGTGA. The length of the CDR3 is 12 residues. Looking up the rest from reference TRBV7-3 and TRBJ2-5 gives the full variable domain: GAGVSQTPSNKVTEKGKYVELRCDPISGHTALYWYRQSLGQGPEFLIYFQGTGAADDSGLPNDRFFAVRPEGSVSTLKIQRTERGDSAVYLCTSSLGRTEQYFGPGTRLLVL.

To note about this clonotype: A much larger clone differs from this one at a single base, so this may be a read error. The rearrangement links TRBV12-3 or TRBV12-4 to TRBJ2-7; TRBD1 agrees at 7 bases. The CDR3 contains 15 residues. V shed 6 bases, J shed 11 bases, and the junction held 19 bases outside the gene matches. In DNA form, the CDR3 reads TGTGCCAGCAGCTTTCGGACAGGTAGTGCGGAGACCGAGTACTTC. It yields the protein CASSFRTGSAETEYF.

This clonotype showed up many times. The chain uses TRBV2 and TRBJ1-2; D perhaps matches TRBD1 (6 bases). The CDR3 consists of 15 residues. Trimming took off 0 bases at V and 4 bases at J, with 12 bases between the two ends. The germline CDR1 and CDR2 sequences are SNHLY and FYNNEI. CDR3 region: CASSEAPGRGYGYTF. The CDR3 DNA is TGTGCCAGCAGTGAAGCCCCGGGCAGGGGCTATGGCTACACCTTC.

CDR3: CASSPGTGIFQPQHF. For the CDR3, the DNA is TGTGCCAGCAGCCCCGGGACAGGGATTTTCCAGCCCCAGCATTTT. The rearrangement uses TRBV7-9 and TRBJ1-5, with 9 nucleotides matching TRBD1. The CDR3 loop spans 15 amino acids. Germline CDR1 SEHNR, CDR2 FQNEAQ (reference sequence). The V segment lost 5 bases and the J segment 7 bases; nucleotides outside the gene matches: 9.

Many counts were recorded for this clonotype. This rearrangement joins TRBV28 to TRBJ2-5, with D perhaps given as TRBD1 or TRBD2 (5 bases each). This CDR3 has 16 amino acids. The V end was cut by 5 bases, the J end by 5 bases, with 21 bases between. Germline CDR1 and CDR2: MDHEN and SYDVKM. The DNA of the CDR3 is TGTGCCAGCAGTCCGGGGCGTACGGGATATGGGGAGACCCAGTACTTC. It translates to CASSPGRTGYGETQYF. Based on the CDR3 plus reference TRBV28 and TRBJ2-5, the full variable domain is DVKVTQSSRYLVKRTGEKVFLECVQDMDHENMFWYRQDPGLGLRLIYFSYDVKMKEKGDIPEGYSVSREKKERFSLILESASTNQTSMYLCASSPGRTGYGETQYFGPGTRLLVL.

This clonotype was detected once. The rearrangement uses TRBV28 and TRBJ2-7, with TRBD1 identical over 7 bases. In germline, CDR1 is MDHEN, CDR2 SYDVKM. Germline trimming cut 1 base from V and 2 bases from J; bases unmatched to any gene: 2. The CDR3 covers 14 residues. This CDR3 reads CASSLSGQAYEQYF. The CDR3 nucleotides are TGTGCCAGCAGTTTATCTGGACAGGCCTACGAGCAGTACTTC.

This clonotype has at least ten counts. The chain recombines TRBV7-9 with TRBJ2-5; TRBD1 agrees at 7 bases. The CDR3 runs 15 residues. The J segment lost 2 bases and the V segment lost 7 bases, leaving 10 bases of the junction unmatched. Germline assignment: CDR1 SEHNR and CDR2 FQNEAQ (reference sequence). The DNA of the CDR3 is TGTGCCAGCATCCCAGGCATCAGGGGGCAAGAGACCCAGTACTTC. As protein: CASIPGIRGQETQYF.

This clonotype was counted between two and nine times. The chain is built from TRBV6-5 and TRBJ1-5; 8 nucleotides line up with TRBD1. The CDR3 sequence is 15 residues long. J gave up 6 bases and V 5 bases, and 9 bases lay outside the gene matches. In germline, CDR1 is MNHEY, CDR2 SVGAGI. In DNA form, the CDR3 reads TGTGCCAGCAGTCGGACAGGGACCTTGAGTCAGCCCCAGCATTTT. This gives the protein CASSRTGTLSQPQHF.

On this clonotype itself: At one end, the junction sequence differs from germline, possibly due to a read error. The gene calls are TRBV20-1 and TRBJ1-6; TRBD1 is a possible D gene (6 bases). CDR3 length equals 15 residues. CDR1 is DFQATT, CDR2 SNEGSKA, per germline (reference sequence). The CDR3 sequence: CSTRDPGTRNSPLHF. CDR3 sequence (DNA): TGCAGTACTAGAGATCCAGGGACAAGGAATTCACCCCTCCACTTT.

This chain connects TRBV5-1 to TRBJ1-2, with D possibly matching TRBD1 (6 bases). The CDR3 runs to 15 residues. V lost 0 bases, J lost 3 bases, and 12 bases lay in between. Per the germline V gene, CDR1 is SGHRS and CDR2 is YFSETQ. The CDR3 DNA is TGCGCCAGCAGCTTGGCAGGGGCGAGAGACTATGGCTACACCTTC. This encodes CASSLAGARDYGYTF.

This clonotype showed up many times. The V gene is TRBV29-1, the J gene TRBJ2-7; D remains unclear. The CDR3 is made up of 12 amino acids. V was pared by 3 bases and J by 6 bases, with 12 bases between. Per the germline V gene, CDR1 is SQVTM and CDR2 is ANQGSEA. CDR3: CSVDMGSREQYF. The CDR3, as DNA: TGCAGCGTTGATATGGGGTCTCGCGAGCAGTACTTC.